This is a list of T cell receptor beta chains from one sample in a study of technical replicates of blood from several donors. Repertoires were generated with immunoSEQ multiplex PCR, while TCRdb's copy carries only in-frame clones and drops some. The sample includes about 83,000 clones, approximately 92% of them seen just once. The sample comprised T cells isolated from PBMCs. The receptors derive from a human donor in good health. The CDR3 runs from the conserved cysteine through the conserved F or W. Each record gives: V gene, clone size, D gene, J gene, CDR3 DNA, CDR3 protein. D genes are given only for firm matches. Clone size appears in some rows only: once, few, many, or a class for an expanded clone.

TRBV7-9,NA,NA,TRBJ1-1,TGTGCCAGCAGCTGGACAGCGGACACTGAAGCTTTCTTT,CASSWTADTEAFF
TRBV28,few,NA,TRBJ1-2,TGTGCCAGCAGCGACACAGTTTCTGGCTACACCTTC,CASSDTVSGYTF
TRBV2,NA,TRBD2,TRBJ2-2,TGTGCCAGCACGGCGCTAGCGGGATACACCGGGGAGCTGTTTTTT,CASTALAGYTGELFF
TRBV5-1,NA,NA,TRBJ1-1,TGCGCCAGCAGCCAGAGGACAGTGAACACTGAAGCTTTCTTT,CASSQRTVNTEAFF
TRBV6-5,NA,NA,TRBJ2-3,TGTGCCAGCAGTTATCTACTCAGCACAGATACGCAGTATTTT,CASSYLLSTDTQYF
TRBV6-5,once,NA,TRBJ2-7,TGTGCCAGCAGCTCCACCACTCGTTGGTACGAGCAGTACTTC,CASSSTTRWYEQYF
TRBV28,NA,NA,TRBJ2-7,TGTGCCAGCAGTCCCCTTGTCAGAGGGAGCTCCTACGAGCAGTACTTC,CASSPLVRGSSYEQYF
TRBV28,NA,TRBD1,TRBJ1-1,TGTGCCAGCAGTTTGGGACAGGGGGCGGAAGCTTTCTTT,CASSLGQGAEAFF
TRBV28,NA,TRBD2,TRBJ2-7,TGTGCCAGCAGTTTATCCGGGGGGATCCCCTACGAGCAGTACTTC,CASSLSGGIPYEQYF
TRBV28,NA,TRBD2,TRBJ2-5,TGTGCCAGCAGTAGGGGATGGGGACTAGCTCTCGAGACCCAGTACTTC,CASSRGWGLALETQYF
TRBV4-1,NA,NA,TRBJ1-5,TGCGCCAGCAGCCCAGGACAAGGCTATCAGCCCCAGCATTTT,CASSPGQGYQPQHF
TRBV28,NA,NA,TRBJ1-5,TGTGCCAGCAGACGACCCAACTGGACAGGCAATCAGCCCCAGCATTTT,CASRRPNWTGNQPQHF
TRBV2,NA,TRBD1,TRBJ1-1,TGTGCCAGCAGGAACAGGGGTGAGAACACTGAAGCTTTCTTT,CASRNRGENTEAFF
TRBV19,NA,TRBD1,TRBJ1-2,TGTGCCAGTAGTATACCCCGGACAGGGGAGGGCTACACCTTC,CASSIPRTGEGYTF
TRBV10-1,NA,NA,TRBJ1-1,TGCGCCAGCAGACCGGACACACTGAACACTGAAGCTTTCTTT,CASRPDTLNTEAFF